The clone carrying this T cell receptor beta chain was counted only a few times. Its matching antigen is unknown. This sample is drawn from a study of beta chain features in type 1 diabetes. Study details: Across every sample, roughly 100 million sorted cells were examined in total. Study conclusions and caveats: Shortening of TCRB CDR3s, moderate but significant, appeared in all four CD4+ subsets of Type 1 diabetes patients.

Expressed TCRB transcripts were sequenced after all isolated RNA was converted to cDNA. Naive, central memory and regulatory T cell samples came to a mean of about 3.9 million reads. TCRdb's table, derived via immunoSEQ multiplex PCR, lists solely in-frame clones and lacks some. The repertoire holds 240,000 or so clones, about 20% seen once, with 0.025% to 0.035% in the top ten. Per germline, CDR1 SGHRS and CDR2 YFSETQ. Trimming took off 1 base at V and 4 bases at J, with 8 bases between the two ends. CDR3 length equals 14 residues. Sequencing input: naive CD4+ T cells from blood. The clonotype originates from a woman between 35 and 50 years old with type 1 diabetes. The V call is TRBV5-1, the J call TRBJ1-4, with D possibly being TRBD1 (5 bases). The CDR3 loop reads CASSLTGSNEKLFF. The CDR3 nucleotides read TGCGCCAGCAGCTTGACAGGAAGTAATGAAAAACTGTTTTTT.